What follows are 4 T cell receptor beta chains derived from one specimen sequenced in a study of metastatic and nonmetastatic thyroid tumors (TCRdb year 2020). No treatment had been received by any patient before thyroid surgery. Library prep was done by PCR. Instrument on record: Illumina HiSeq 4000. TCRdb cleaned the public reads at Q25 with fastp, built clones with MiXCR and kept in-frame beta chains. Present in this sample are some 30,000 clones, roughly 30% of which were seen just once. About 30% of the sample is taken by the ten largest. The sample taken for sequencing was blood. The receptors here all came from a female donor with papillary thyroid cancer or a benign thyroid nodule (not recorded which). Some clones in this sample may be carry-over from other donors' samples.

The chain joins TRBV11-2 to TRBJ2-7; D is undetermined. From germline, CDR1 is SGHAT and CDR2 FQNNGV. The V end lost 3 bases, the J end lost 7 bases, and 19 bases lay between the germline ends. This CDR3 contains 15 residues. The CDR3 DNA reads TGTGCCAGCAGCTTCTCCCGGGCACAACATCTAGAGCAGTACTTC. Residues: CASSFSRAQHLEQYF.

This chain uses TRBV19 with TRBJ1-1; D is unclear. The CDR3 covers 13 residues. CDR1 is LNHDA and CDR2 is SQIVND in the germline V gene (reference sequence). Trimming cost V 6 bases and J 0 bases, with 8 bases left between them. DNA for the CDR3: TGTGCCAGTAGCTTGGGAGTGAACACTGAAGCTTTCTTT. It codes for CASSLGVNTEAFF.

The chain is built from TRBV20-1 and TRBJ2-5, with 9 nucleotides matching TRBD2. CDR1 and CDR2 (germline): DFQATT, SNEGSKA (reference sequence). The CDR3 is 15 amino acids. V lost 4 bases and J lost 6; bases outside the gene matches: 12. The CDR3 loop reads CSAIPLAGRGKTQYF. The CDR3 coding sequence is TGCAGTGCTATACCCCTAGCGGGGAGGGGTAAGACCCAGTACTTC.

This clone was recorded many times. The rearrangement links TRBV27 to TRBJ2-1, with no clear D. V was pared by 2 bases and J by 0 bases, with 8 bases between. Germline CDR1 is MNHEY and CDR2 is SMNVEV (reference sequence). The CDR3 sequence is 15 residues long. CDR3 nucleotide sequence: TGTGCCAGCAGTTTACCACAGAGCTCCTACAATGAGCAGTTCTTC. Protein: CASSLPQSSYNEQFF.